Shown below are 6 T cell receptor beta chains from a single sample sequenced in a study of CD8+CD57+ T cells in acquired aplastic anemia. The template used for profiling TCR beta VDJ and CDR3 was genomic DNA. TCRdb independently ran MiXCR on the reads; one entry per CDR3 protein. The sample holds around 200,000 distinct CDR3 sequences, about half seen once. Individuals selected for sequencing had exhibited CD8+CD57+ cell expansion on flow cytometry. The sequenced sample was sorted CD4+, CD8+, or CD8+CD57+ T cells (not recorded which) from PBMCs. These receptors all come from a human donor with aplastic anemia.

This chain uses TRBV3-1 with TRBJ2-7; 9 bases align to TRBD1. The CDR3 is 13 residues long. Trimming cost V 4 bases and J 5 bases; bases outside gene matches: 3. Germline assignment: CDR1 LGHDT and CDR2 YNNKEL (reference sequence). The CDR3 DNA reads TGTGCCAGCAGCCGACAGGGGGGGAACGAGCAGTACTTC. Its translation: CASSRQGGNEQYF.

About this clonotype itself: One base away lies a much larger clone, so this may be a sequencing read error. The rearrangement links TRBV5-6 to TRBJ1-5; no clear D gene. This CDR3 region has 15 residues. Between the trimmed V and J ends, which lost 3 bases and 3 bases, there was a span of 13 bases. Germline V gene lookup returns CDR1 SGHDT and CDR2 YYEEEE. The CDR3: CASSSRGGPNQPQHF. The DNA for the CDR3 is TGTGCCAGCAGCTCGCGGGGAGGGCCCAATCAGCCCCAGCATTTT.

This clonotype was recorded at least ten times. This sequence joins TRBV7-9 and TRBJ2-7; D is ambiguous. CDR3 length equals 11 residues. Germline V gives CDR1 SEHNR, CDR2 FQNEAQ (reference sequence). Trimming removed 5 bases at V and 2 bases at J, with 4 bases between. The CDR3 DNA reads TGTGCCAGCAGCCTGACCTACGAGCAGTACTTC. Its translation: CASSLTYEQYF.

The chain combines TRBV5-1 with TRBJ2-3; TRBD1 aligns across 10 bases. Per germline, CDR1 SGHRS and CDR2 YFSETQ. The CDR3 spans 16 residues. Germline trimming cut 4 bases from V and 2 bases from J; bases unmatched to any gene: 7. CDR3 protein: CASSLRTGGNTDTQYF. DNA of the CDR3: TGCGCCAGCAGCCTAAGGACAGGGGGAAACACAGATACGCAGTATTTT. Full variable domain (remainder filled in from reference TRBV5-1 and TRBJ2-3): KAGVTQTPRYLIKTRGQQVTLSCSPISGHRSVSWYQQTPGQGLQFLFEYFSETQRNKGNFPGRFSGRQFSNSRSEMNVSTLELGDSALYLCASSLRTGGNTDTQYFGPGTRLTVL.

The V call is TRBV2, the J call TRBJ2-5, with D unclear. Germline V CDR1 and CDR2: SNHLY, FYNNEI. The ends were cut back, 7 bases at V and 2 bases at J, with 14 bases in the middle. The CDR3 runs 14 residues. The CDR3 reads CASTFDTEQETQYF. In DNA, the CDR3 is TGTGCCAGCACCTTCGACACGGAACAAGAGACCCAGTACTTC.

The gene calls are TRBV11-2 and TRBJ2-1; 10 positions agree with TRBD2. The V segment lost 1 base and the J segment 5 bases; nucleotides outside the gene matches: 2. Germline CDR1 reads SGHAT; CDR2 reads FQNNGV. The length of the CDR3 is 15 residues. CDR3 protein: CASSLGGLAHNEQFF. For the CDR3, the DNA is TGTGCCAGCAGCTTAGGGGGACTAGCGCACAATGAGCAGTTCTTC.